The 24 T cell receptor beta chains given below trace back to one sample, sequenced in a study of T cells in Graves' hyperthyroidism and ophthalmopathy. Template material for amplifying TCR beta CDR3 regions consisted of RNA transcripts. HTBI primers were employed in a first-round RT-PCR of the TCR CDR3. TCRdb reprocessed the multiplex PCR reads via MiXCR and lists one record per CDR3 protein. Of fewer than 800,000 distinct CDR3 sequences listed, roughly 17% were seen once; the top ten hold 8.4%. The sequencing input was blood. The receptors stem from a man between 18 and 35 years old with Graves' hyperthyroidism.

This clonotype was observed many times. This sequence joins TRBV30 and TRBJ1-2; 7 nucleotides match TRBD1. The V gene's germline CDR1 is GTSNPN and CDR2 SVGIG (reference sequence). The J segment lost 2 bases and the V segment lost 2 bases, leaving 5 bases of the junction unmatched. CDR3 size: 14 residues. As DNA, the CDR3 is TGTGCCTGGAGTCCAGACAGGGCCAACTATGGCTACACCTTC. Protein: CAWSPDRANYGYTF.

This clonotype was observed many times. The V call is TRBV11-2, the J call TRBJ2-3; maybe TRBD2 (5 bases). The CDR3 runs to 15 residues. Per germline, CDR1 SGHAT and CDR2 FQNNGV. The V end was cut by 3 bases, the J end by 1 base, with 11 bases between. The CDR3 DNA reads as TGTGCCAGCAGCTTGGGGTTCGGGGGCACAGATACGCAGTATTTT. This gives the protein CASSLGFGGTDTQYF.

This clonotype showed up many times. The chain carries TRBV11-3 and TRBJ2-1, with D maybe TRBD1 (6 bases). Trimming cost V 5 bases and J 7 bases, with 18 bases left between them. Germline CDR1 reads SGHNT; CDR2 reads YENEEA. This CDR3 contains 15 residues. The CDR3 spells CASSGTRTVENEQFF. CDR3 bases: TGTGCCAGCAGCGGAACCAGGACAGTAGAGAATGAGCAGTTCTTC.

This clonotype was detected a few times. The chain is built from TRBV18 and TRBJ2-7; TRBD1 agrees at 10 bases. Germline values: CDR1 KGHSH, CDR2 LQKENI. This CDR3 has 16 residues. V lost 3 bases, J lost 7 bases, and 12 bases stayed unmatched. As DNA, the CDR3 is TGTGCCAGCTCACCTCGGCCGGGGACAGGGGACAGGGAGCAGTACTTC. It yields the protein CASSPRPGTGDREQYF.

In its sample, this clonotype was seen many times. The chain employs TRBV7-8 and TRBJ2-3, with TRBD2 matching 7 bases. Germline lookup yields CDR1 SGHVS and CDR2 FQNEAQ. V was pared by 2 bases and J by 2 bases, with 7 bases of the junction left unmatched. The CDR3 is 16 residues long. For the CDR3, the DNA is TGTGCCAGCAGCTTATCTCCAGGGAGGGACACAGATACGCAGTATTTT. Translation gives CASSLSPGRDTDTQYF.

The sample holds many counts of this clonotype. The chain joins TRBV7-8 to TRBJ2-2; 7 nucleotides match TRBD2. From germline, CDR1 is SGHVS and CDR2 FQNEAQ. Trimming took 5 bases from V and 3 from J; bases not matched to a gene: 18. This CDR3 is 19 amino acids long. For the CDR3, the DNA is TGTGCCAGCAGCCCACCCCAGGAAAGCGGGACTCCTTACACCGGGGAGCTGTTTTTT. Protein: CASSPPQESGTPYTGELFF.

The CDR3 loop reads CSVERLAGMRDTIYF. CDR3 nucleotides: TGCAGCGTTGAAAGGTTAGCCGGGATGCGAGACACCATATATTTT. The J gene is TRBJ1-3, the V gene TRBV29-1; no definite D call. Per germline, CDR1 SQVTM and CDR2 ANQGSEA. CDR3 length: 15 amino acids. Between the trimmed V and J ends, which lost 2 bases and 8 bases, there was a span of 19 bases.

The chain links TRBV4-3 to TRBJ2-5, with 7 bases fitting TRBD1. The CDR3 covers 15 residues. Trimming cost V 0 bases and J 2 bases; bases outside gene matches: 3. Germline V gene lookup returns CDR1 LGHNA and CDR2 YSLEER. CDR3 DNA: TGCGCCAGCAGCCAAGATCCGGGACAGCAAGAGACCCAGTACTTC. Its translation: CASSQDPGQQETQYF.

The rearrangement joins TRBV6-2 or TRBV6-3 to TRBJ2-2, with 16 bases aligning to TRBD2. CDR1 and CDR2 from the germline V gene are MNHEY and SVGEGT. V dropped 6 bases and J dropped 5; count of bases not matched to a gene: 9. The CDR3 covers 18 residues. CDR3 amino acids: CASSQPGLAGGKTGELFF. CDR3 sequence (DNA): TGTGCCAGCAGCCAACCGGGACTAGCGGGAGGGAAGACCGGGGAGCTGTTTTTT.

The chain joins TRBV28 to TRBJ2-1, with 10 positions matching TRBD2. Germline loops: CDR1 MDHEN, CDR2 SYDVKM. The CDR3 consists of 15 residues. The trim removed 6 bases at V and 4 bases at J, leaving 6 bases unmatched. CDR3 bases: TGTGCCAGCAGCCTAGCGGGAGTTAGATACAATGAGCAGTTCTTC. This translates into CASSLAGVRYNEQFF.

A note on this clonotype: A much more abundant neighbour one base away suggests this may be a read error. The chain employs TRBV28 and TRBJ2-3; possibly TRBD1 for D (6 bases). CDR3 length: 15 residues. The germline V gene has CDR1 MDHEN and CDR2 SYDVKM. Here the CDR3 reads CASSPLGQNTDTEYF. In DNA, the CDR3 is TGTGCCAGCAGTCCCCTAGGACAGAACACAGATACGGAGTATTTT.

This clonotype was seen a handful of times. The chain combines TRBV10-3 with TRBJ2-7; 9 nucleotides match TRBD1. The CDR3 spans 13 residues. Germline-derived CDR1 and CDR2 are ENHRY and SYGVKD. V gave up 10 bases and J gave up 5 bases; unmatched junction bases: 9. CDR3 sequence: CATQIQGADEQYF. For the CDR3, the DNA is TGTGCCACCCAGATACAGGGGGCCGACGAGCAGTACTTC.

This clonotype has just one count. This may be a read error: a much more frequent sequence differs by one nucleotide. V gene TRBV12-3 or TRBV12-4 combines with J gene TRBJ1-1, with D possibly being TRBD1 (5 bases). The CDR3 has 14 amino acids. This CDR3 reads CASGFLQGGTEAFF. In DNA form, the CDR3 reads TGTGCCAGCGGTTTTCTTCAGGGAGGCACTGAAGCTTTCTTT.

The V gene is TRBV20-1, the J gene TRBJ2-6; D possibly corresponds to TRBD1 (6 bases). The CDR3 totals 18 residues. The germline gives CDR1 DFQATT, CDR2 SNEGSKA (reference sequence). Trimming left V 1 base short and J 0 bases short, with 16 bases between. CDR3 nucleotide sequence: TGCAGTGCTAGAGCCCCGGGACATCTCTCCTCTGGGGCCAACGTCCTGACTTTC. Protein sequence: CSARAPGHLSSGANVLTF.

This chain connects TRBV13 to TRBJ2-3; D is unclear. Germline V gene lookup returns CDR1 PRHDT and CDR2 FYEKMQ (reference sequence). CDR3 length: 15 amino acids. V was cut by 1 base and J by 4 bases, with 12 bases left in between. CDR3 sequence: CASSLVVSGADTQYF. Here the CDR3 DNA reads TGTGCCAGCAGCTTAGTAGTCTCTGGCGCAGATACGCAGTATTTT. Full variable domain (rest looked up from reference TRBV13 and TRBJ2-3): AAGVIQSPRHLIKEKRETATLKCYPIPRHDTVYWYQQGPGQDPQFLISFYEKMQSDKGSIPDRFSAQQFSDYHSELNMSSLELGDSALYFCASSLVVSGADTQYFGPGTRLTVL.

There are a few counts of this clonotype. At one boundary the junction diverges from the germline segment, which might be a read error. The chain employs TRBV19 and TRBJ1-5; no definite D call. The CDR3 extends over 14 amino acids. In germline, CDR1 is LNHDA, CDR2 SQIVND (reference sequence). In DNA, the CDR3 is TGTGCCAGTAATATAGGGCTTAGCAATCAGCCCCAGCATTTT. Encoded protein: CASNIGLSNQPQHF.

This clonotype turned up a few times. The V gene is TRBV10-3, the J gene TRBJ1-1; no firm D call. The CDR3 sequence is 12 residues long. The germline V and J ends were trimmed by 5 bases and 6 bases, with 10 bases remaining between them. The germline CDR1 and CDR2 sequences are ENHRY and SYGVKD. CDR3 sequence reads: CAISSPNSEAFF. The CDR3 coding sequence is TGTGCCATCAGTTCCCCAAACTCTGAAGCTTTCTTT.

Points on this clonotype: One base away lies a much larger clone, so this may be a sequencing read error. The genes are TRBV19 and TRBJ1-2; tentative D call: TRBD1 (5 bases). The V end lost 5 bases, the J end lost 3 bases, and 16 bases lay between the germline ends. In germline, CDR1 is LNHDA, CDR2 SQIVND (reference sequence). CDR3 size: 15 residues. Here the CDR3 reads CASSSGGYTDYGYTF. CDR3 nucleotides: TGTGCCAGTAGTTCCGGGGGGTATACCGACTATGGCTACACCTTC.

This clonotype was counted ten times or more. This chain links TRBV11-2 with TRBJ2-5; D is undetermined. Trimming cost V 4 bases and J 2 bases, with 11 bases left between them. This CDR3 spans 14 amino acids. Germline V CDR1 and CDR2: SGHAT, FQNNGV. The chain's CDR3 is CASSSPKGQETQYF. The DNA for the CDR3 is TGTGCCAGCAGCTCCCCCAAAGGTCAAGAGACCCAGTACTTC.

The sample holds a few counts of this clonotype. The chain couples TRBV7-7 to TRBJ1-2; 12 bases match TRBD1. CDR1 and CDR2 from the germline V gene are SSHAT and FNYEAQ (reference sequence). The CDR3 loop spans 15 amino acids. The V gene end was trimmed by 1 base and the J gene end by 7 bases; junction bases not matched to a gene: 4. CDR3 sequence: CASSLVGQGAFGYTF. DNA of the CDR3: TGTGCCAGCAGCTTAGTGGGACAGGGGGCTTTTGGCTACACCTTC.

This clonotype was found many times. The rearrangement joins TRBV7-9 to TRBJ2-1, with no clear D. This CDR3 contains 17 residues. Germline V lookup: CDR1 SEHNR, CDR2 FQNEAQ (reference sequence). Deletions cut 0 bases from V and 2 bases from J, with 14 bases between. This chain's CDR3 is CASSLALGQLAYNEQFF. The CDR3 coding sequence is TGTGCCAGCAGCTTAGCGCTCGGGCAACTCGCCTACAATGAGCAGTTCTTC.

In DNA, the CDR3 is TGTGCCAGCAGTGACCAGGAGTCGAGGCTTTCACCCCTCCACTTT. It is translated as CASSDQESRLSPLHF. The rearrangement joins TRBV2 to TRBJ1-6; D remains unclear. CDR3 length: 15 amino acids. V lost 3 bases and J lost 9, with 15 bases in between. Germline V lookup: CDR1 SNHLY, CDR2 FYNNEI.

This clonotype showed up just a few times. CDR3 bases: TGTGCCAGCACCAGGGAGGTCACAGATACGCAGTATTTT. It codes for CASTREVTDTQYF. This chain links TRBV2 with TRBJ2-3, with D possibly TRBD2 on 6 matching bases. The germline V gene encodes CDR1 SNHLY and CDR2 FYNNEI. V lost 7 bases and J lost 2, with 10 bases in between. CDR3 length: 13 residues.

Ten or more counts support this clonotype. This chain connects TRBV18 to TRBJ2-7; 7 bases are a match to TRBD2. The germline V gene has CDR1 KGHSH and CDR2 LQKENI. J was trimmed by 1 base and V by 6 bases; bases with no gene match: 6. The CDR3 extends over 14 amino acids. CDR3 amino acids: CASSGGSISYEQYF. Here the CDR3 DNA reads TGTGCCAGCTCCGGCGGGAGTATATCCTACGAGCAGTACTTC.